This TCR beta chain was retrieved from a study of blood T cell repertoires in COVID-19. The wider study: Collection of acute and convalescent COVID-19 samples took place in the United States, Italy and Spain. PBMCs, B-cell-depleted T cells, or T cells were the source of the cDNA or gDNA that made up the material.

Authors' methods: Counts of nucleated cells, estimated from reference gene primer amplification, were obtained. Clones were read by immunoSEQ multiplex PCR, and TCRdb kept only the in-frame ones, dropping some. V, J and clone size are those of that table, while D and trimming were read from the DNA. The repertoire holds under 300,000 clones, with approximately 90% as singletons. The CDR3 consists of 17 residues. The germline V gene encodes CDR1 MNHNS and CDR2 SASEGT. Deletions cut 1 base from V and 0 bases from J, with 10 bases between. V gene TRBV6-1 combines with J gene TRBJ2-6; D is ambiguous. Material: peripheral blood. This sequence originates from a woman in her thirties or forties with acute or convalescent COVID-19. The CDR3 region is CASSEVPTSSGANVLTF. CDR3 DNA sequence: TGTGCCAGCAGTGAAGTCCCGACAAGCTCTGGGGCCAACGTCCTGACTTTC.